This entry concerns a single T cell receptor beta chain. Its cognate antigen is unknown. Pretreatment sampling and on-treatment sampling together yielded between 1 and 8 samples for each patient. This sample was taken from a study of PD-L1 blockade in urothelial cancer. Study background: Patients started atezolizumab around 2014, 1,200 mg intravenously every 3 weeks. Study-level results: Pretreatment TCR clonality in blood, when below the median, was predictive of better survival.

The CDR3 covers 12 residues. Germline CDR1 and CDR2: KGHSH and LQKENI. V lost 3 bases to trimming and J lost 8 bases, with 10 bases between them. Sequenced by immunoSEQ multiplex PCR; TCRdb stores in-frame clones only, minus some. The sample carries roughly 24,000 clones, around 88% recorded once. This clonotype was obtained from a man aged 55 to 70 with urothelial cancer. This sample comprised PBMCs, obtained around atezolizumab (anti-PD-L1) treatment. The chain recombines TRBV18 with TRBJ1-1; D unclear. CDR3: CASSPRWEEAFF. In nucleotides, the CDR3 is TGTGCCAGCTCACCTCGTTGGGAGGAAGCTTTCTTT.